This is a list of T cell receptor beta chains from one sample in a study of blood T cell repertoires in COVID-19. Measured with immunoSEQ multiplex PCR; TCRdb has only the in-frame clones, and not every one. The table includes roughly 100,000 clones, 80% to 90% detected once. The specimen was peripheral blood. The receptors stem from a human donor in a cohort sampled during active COVID-19. The CDR3 runs from the conserved cysteine through the conserved F or W. A D gene is named only where the DNA matches it firmly. Clone size is shown for a subset of rows, as once, few, many or a class of expanded clone.

v_gene: TRBV7-9
j_gene: TRBJ2-3
abundance: -
len: 16
d_gene: TRBD2
CDR3nt: TGTGCCAGCAGCCCTCAAGGGACTAGACGAACAGATACGCAGTATTTT
CDR3aa: CASSPQGTRRTDTQYF

v_gene: TRBV7-2
j_gene: TRBJ1-3
abundance: -
len: 13
d_gene: -
CDR3nt: TGTGCCAGCAGCCTAGCGTACAGAAACACCATATATTTT
CDR3aa: CASSLAYRNTIYF

v_gene: TRBV2
j_gene: TRBJ1-1
abundance: -
len: 14
d_gene: TRBD1
CDR3nt: TGTGCCAGCAGGGGGACAGGGGGGAACACTGAAGCTTTCTTT
CDR3aa: CASRGTGGNTEAFF

v_gene: TRBV2
j_gene: TRBJ1-6
abundance: -
len: 15
d_gene: TRBD1
CDR3nt: TGTGCCAGCAGTGGATCGGACAGGGAGTGGTCACCCCTCCACTTT
CDR3aa: CASSGSDREWSPLHF

v_gene: TRBV6-6
j_gene: TRBJ1-5
abundance: -
len: 13
d_gene: -
CDR3nt: TGTGCCAGCAGTTACTCGAACAGCCAGCCCCAGCATTTT
CDR3aa: CASSYSNSQPQHF

v_gene: TRBV5-5
j_gene: TRBJ2-2
abundance: -
len: 16
d_gene: TRBD2
CDR3nt: TGTGCCAGCAGTTCCGGGACTAGCTCAAACACCGGGGAGCTGTTTTTT
CDR3aa: CASSSGTSSNTGELFF

v_gene: TRBV5-4
j_gene: TRBJ1-1
abundance: -
len: 13
d_gene: -
CDR3nt: TGTGCCAGCAGCGGTACATCCAGGACTGAAGCTTTCTTT
CDR3aa: CASSGTSRTEAFF

v_gene: TRBV19
j_gene: TRBJ1-1
abundance: once
len: 15
d_gene: -
CDR3nt: TGTGCCAGTAGTATAACGACAGCGGGGAGTACTGAAGCTTTCTTT
CDR3aa: CASSITTAGSTEAFF

v_gene: TRBV12-3/TRBV12-4
j_gene: TRBJ1-2
abundance: once
len: 12
d_gene: -
CDR3nt: TGTGCCAGCAGTGGAGACGTCTATGGCTACACCTTC
CDR3aa: CASSGDVYGYTF

v_gene: TRBV9
j_gene: TRBJ1-6
abundance: -
len: 16
d_gene: -
CDR3nt: TGTGCCAGCCGAGGGGGGGGTGACGCTTATAATTCACCCCTCCACTTT
CDR3aa: CASRGGGDAYNSPLHF

v_gene: TRBV19
j_gene: TRBJ1-1
abundance: -
len: 13
d_gene: -
CDR3nt: TGTGCCAGTAGTCAAGGGGGGAACACTGAAGCTTTCTTT
CDR3aa: CASSQGGNTEAFF

v_gene: TRBV5-1
j_gene: TRBJ2-4
abundance: -
len: 15
d_gene: TRBD1
CDR3nt: TGCGCCAGCAGCTACTCCGGGACAGGTGAAAACATTCAGTACTTC
CDR3aa: CASSYSGTGENIQYF

v_gene: TRBV28
j_gene: TRBJ2-2
abundance: -
len: 16
d_gene: TRBD1
CDR3nt: TGTGCCAGCAGACCCGACAGGGCCCTGAACACCGGGGAGCTGTTTTTT
CDR3aa: CASRPDRALNTGELFF

v_gene: TRBV10-3
j_gene: TRBJ2-3
abundance: -
len: 18
d_gene: TRBD2
CDR3nt: TGTGCCATCAGTGGGACTAGCGGGACTCTACTCCGCACAGATACGCAGTATTTT
CDR3aa: CAISGTSGTLLRTDTQYF

v_gene: TRBV7-2
j_gene: TRBJ2-5
abundance: -
len: 16
d_gene: TRBD2
CDR3nt: TGTGCCAGCAGCTTAAGTCGAGCGGGGGGCCAAGAGACCCAGTACTTC
CDR3aa: CASSLSRAGGQETQYF

v_gene: TRBV18
j_gene: TRBJ1-3
abundance: -
len: 16
d_gene: -
CDR3nt: TGTGCCAGCTCACCAGAACAGCTCAGCTCTGGAAACACCATATATTTT
CDR3aa: CASSPEQLSSGNTIYF

v_gene: TRBV4-3
j_gene: TRBJ1-4
abundance: -
len: 15
d_gene: TRBD1
CDR3nt: TGCGCCAGCAGCCAGGGACAGGGCGGAAATGAAAAACTGTTTTTT
CDR3aa: CASSQGQGGNEKLFF

v_gene: TRBV7-9
j_gene: TRBJ1-4
abundance: -
len: 12
d_gene: -
CDR3nt: TGTGCCAGCAGCCGGGGTAATGAAAAACTGTTTTTT
CDR3aa: CASSRGNEKLFF

v_gene: TRBV3-1/TRBV3-2
j_gene: TRBJ1-1
abundance: -
len: 13
d_gene: -
CDR3nt: TGTGCCAGCAGGTCCGGGACAAGACATGAAGCTTTCTTT
CDR3aa: CASRSGTRHEAFF

v_gene: TRBV9
j_gene: TRBJ1-4
abundance: -
len: 13
d_gene: -
CDR3nt: TGTGCCAGCAGCGTGGGGGACACCGAAAAACTGTTTTTT
CDR3aa: CASSVGDTEKLFF

v_gene: TRBV14
j_gene: TRBJ1-5
abundance: -
len: 15
d_gene: TRBD1
CDR3nt: TGTGCCAGCAGCCCCGGACAGGCTCCCGTTCAGCCCCAGCATTTT
CDR3aa: CASSPGQAPVQPQHF

v_gene: TRBV7-3
j_gene: TRBJ2-2
abundance: -
len: 15
d_gene: TRBD1
CDR3nt: TGTGCCAGCAGCCAAGGACAGGGAAAGGCCGGGGAGCTGTTTTTT
CDR3aa: CASSQGQGKAGELFF

v_gene: TRBV2
j_gene: TRBJ2-2
abundance: -
len: 14
d_gene: TRBD1
CDR3nt: TGTGCCAGCCGGGAGACAGGGGTCACCGGGGAGCTGTTTTTT
CDR3aa: CASRETGVTGELFF

v_gene: TRBV9
j_gene: TRBJ1-2
abundance: -
len: 18
d_gene: TRBD1
CDR3nt: TGTGCCAGCAGCGCTCGGCTGAATTTAGCCGGGACAGGGTCTGGCTACACCTTC
CDR3aa: CASSARLNLAGTGSGYTF

v_gene: TRBV9
j_gene: TRBJ2-7
abundance: -
len: 14
d_gene: -
CDR3nt: TGTGCCAGCAGCGTAGATGGCAGGGCCTACGAGCAGTACTTC
CDR3aa: CASSVDGRAYEQYF

v_gene: TRBV7-2
j_gene: TRBJ2-7
abundance: -
len: 13
d_gene: -
CDR3nt: TGTGCCAGCAGCTTAGGAGGGTCGGGCGAGCAGTACTTC
CDR3aa: CASSLGGSGEQYF

v_gene: TRBV4-3
j_gene: TRBJ2-7
abundance: -
len: 14
d_gene: TRBD2
CDR3nt: TGCGCCAGCAGCCAAGTGGGGGGGGGAGCCGAGCAGTACTTC
CDR3aa: CASSQVGGGAEQYF

v_gene: TRBV7-3
j_gene: TRBJ1-1
abundance: -
len: 15
d_gene: -
CDR3nt: TGTGCCAGCAGCTTAACCCCAGGGGCGAACACTGAAGCTTTCTTT
CDR3aa: CASSLTPGANTEAFF

v_gene: TRBV7-3
j_gene: TRBJ2-1
abundance: -
len: 15
d_gene: TRBD2
CDR3nt: TGTGCCAGCAGCTTAACTTCTAGCGGGGGAAATGAGCAGTTCTTC
CDR3aa: CASSLTSSGGNEQFF

v_gene: TRBV12-3/TRBV12-4
j_gene: TRBJ2-7
abundance: -
len: 12
d_gene: -
CDR3nt: TGTGCCAGCAGTCGGACACTACCCGAGCAGTACTTC
CDR3aa: CASSRTLPEQYF

v_gene: TRBV6-5
j_gene: TRBJ1-1
abundance: -
len: 12
d_gene: -
CDR3nt: TGTGCCTCCGCAGGGTTTAACACTGAAGCTTTCTTT
CDR3aa: CASAGFNTEAFF

v_gene: TRBV14
j_gene: TRBJ1-2
abundance: -
len: 17
d_gene: -
CDR3nt: TGTGCCAGCAACCCAAGGGGCCGAGCACTGGTAAACTATGGCTACACCTTC
CDR3aa: CASNPRGRALVNYGYTF

v_gene: TRBV9
j_gene: TRBJ2-2
abundance: -
len: 13
d_gene: TRBD1
CDR3nt: TGTGCCAGCAGCAGGGGACAGACCGGGGAGCTGTTTTTT
CDR3aa: CASSRGQTGELFF

v_gene: TRBV27
j_gene: TRBJ1-2
abundance: -
len: 15
d_gene: -
CDR3nt: TGTGCCAGCAGTTTATTTGGGTGGGAGAACTATGGCTACACCTTC
CDR3aa: CASSLFGWENYGYTF

v_gene: TRBV5-8
j_gene: TRBJ2-2
abundance: -
len: 14
d_gene: -
CDR3nt: TGTGCCAGCAGCTGGATCCTAGCCACCGGGGAGCTGTTTTTT
CDR3aa: CASSWILATGELFF

v_gene: TRBV11-2
j_gene: TRBJ1-1
abundance: few
len: 15
d_gene: -
CDR3nt: TGTGCCAGCAGCGGAGCGGGGGGCATGAACACTGAAGCTTTCTTT
CDR3aa: CASSGAGGMNTEAFF

v_gene: TRBV27
j_gene: TRBJ2-7
abundance: -
len: 13
d_gene: -
CDR3nt: TGTGCCAGCCGGGGAGCCTTATTCTACGAGCAGTACTTC
CDR3aa: CASRGALFYEQYF

v_gene: TRBV15
j_gene: TRBJ2-3
abundance: -
len: 15
d_gene: -
CDR3nt: TGTGCCACCAGCATATCTGGACAGAGCACAGATACGCAGTATTTT
CDR3aa: CATSISGQSTDTQYF

v_gene: TRBV19
j_gene: TRBJ1-5
abundance: -
len: 15
d_gene: TRBD1
CDR3nt: TGTGCCAGTAGGTCGACAGGGGCCAGCAATCAGCCCCAGCATTTT
CDR3aa: CASRSTGASNQPQHF

v_gene: TRBV2
j_gene: TRBJ1-1
abundance: -
len: 14
d_gene: -
CDR3nt: TGTGCCAGCAGTGAAGGTTCGGGTTTCACTGAAGCTTTCTTT
CDR3aa: CASSEGSGFTEAFF

v_gene: TRBV6-2/TRBV6-3
j_gene: TRBJ2-1
abundance: -
len: 11
d_gene: -
CDR3nt: TGTGCCAGCAGTTACCGCGTGAAGCAGTTCTTC
CDR3aa: CASSYRVKQFF

v_gene: TRBV5-1
j_gene: TRBJ2-1
abundance: -
len: 15
d_gene: TRBD1
CDR3nt: TGCGCCAGCAGCTCGGCCGGGACAGGGAGTAATGAGCAGTTCTTC
CDR3aa: CASSSAGTGSNEQFF

v_gene: TRBV6-4
j_gene: TRBJ2-1
abundance: -
len: 14
d_gene: -
CDR3nt: TGTGCCAGCAGTGACGGCCCGGGTTTGAATGAGCAGTTCTTC
CDR3aa: CASSDGPGLNEQFF

v_gene: TRBV7-6
j_gene: TRBJ2-1
abundance: -
len: 15
d_gene: -
CDR3nt: TGTGCCAGCAGCTGGGTTCCTAGCTCCTACAATGAGCAGTTCTTC
CDR3aa: CASSWVPSSYNEQFF

v_gene: TRBV5-8
j_gene: TRBJ1-2
abundance: -
len: 12
d_gene: -
CDR3nt: TGTGCCAGCGGGGCCCTTAGGGGTGGCTACACCTTC
CDR3aa: CASGALRGGYTF

v_gene: TRBV18
j_gene: TRBJ1-5
abundance: -
len: 17
d_gene: -
CDR3nt: TGTGCCAGCTCACCTACCGGGACTCCGGGGCCCAATCAGCCCCAGCATTTT
CDR3aa: CASSPTGTPGPNQPQHF

v_gene: TRBV6-5
j_gene: TRBJ2-1
abundance: -
len: 14
d_gene: TRBD1
CDR3nt: TGTGCCAGCAGTAGCGGGACAGGGAGGAATGAGCAGTTCTTC
CDR3aa: CASSSGTGRNEQFF

v_gene: TRBV9
j_gene: TRBJ2-2
abundance: -
len: 15
d_gene: -
CDR3nt: TGTGCCAGCAGCGTAGGGGGCCTGGACACCGGGGAGCTGTTTTTT
CDR3aa: CASSVGGLDTGELFF

v_gene: TRBV27
j_gene: TRBJ2-7
abundance: -
len: 14
d_gene: -
CDR3nt: TGTGCCAGCAGTCTGAACTCCGCTGCCTACGAGCAGTACTTC
CDR3aa: CASSLNSAAYEQYF

v_gene: TRBV27
j_gene: TRBJ2-2
abundance: -
len: 15
d_gene: TRBD2
CDR3nt: TGTGCCAGCAGTCGACTAGCGGGGGTTGGCGGGGAGCTGTTTTTT
CDR3aa: CASSRLAGVGGELFF

v_gene: TRBV4-1
j_gene: TRBJ2-3
abundance: -
len: 15
d_gene: -
CDR3nt: TGCGCCAGCAGCCAAGATCGGGTAGCCCCAGATACGCAGTATTTT
CDR3aa: CASSQDRVAPDTQYF

v_gene: TRBV28
j_gene: TRBJ1-3
abundance: -
len: 17
d_gene: TRBD1
CDR3nt: TGTGCCAGCAGGTACGCCCTCGGGACAGGGCGAGGAAACACCATATATTTT
CDR3aa: CASRYALGTGRGNTIYF

v_gene: TRBV7-9
j_gene: TRBJ1-4
abundance: -
len: 17
d_gene: TRBD1
CDR3nt: TGTGCCAGCAGCCGGGGACAGGTAGATGTCACTAATGAAAAACTGTTTTTT
CDR3aa: CASSRGQVDVTNEKLFF

v_gene: TRBV2
j_gene: TRBJ1-5
abundance: -
len: 12
d_gene: -
CDR3nt: TGTGCCAGCGGAGGGGTGCTGGGGCCCCAGCATTTT
CDR3aa: CASGGVLGPQHF

v_gene: TRBV6-6
j_gene: TRBJ1-5
abundance: -
len: 16
d_gene: TRBD1
CDR3nt: TGTGCCAGCAGTGTACAGGGGGCGCGGAGCAATCAGCCCCAGCATTTT
CDR3aa: CASSVQGARSNQPQHF